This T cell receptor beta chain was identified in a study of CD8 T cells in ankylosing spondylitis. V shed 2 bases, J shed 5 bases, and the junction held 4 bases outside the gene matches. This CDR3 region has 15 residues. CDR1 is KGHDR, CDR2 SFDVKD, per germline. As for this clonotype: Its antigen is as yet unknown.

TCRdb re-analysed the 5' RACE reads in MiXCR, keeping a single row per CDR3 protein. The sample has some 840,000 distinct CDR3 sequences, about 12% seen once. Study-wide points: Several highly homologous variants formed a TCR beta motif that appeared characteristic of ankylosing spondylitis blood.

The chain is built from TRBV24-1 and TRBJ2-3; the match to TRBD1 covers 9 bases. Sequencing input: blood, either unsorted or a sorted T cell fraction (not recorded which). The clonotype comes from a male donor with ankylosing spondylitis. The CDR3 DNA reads TGTGCCACCAGTGATTCACAGGGGGCAGGAGATACGCAGTATTTT. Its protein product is CATSDSQGAGDTQYF.